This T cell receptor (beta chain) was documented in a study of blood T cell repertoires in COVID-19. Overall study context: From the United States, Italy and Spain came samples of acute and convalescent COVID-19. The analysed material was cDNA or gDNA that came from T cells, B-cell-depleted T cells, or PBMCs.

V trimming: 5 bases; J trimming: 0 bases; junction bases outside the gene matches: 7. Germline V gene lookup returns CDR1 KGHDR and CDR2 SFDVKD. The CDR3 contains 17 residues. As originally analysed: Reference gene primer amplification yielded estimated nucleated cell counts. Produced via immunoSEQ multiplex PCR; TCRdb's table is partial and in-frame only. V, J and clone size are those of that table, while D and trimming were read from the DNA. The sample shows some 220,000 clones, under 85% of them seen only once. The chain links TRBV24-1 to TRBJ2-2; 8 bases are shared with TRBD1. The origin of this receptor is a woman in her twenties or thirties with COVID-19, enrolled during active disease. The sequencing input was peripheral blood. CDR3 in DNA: TGTGCCACCAGTGGAACCGGGACAGGCGCGAACACCGGGGAGCTGTTTTTT. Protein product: CATSGTGTGANTGELFF.